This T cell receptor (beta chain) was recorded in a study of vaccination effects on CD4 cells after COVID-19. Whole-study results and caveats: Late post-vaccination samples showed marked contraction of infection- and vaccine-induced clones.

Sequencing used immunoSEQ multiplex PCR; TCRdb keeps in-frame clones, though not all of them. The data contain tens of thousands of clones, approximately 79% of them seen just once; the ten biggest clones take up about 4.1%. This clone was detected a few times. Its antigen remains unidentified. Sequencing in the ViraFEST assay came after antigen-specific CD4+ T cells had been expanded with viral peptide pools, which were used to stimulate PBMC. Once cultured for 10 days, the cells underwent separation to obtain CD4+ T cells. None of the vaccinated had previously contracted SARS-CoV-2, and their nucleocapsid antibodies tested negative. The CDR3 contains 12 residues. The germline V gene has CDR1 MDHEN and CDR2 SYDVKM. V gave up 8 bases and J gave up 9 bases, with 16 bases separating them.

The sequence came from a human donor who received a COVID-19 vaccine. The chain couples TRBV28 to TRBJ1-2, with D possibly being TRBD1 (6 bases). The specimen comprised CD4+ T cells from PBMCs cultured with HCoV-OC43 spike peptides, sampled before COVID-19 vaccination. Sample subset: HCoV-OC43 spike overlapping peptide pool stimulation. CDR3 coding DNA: TGTGCCAGCCGAACAGGGAATCAACGCTACACCTTC. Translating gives CASRTGNQRYTF.